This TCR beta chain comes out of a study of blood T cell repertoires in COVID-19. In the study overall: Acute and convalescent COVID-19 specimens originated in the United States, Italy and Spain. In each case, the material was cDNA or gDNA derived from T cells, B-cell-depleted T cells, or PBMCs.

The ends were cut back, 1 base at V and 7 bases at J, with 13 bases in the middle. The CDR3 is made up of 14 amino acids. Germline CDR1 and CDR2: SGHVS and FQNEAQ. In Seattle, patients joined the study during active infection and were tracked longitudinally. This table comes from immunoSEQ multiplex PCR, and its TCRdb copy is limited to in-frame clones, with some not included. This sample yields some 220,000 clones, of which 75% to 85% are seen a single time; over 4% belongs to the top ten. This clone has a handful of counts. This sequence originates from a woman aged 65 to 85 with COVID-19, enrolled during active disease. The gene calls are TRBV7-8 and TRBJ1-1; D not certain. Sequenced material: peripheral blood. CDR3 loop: CASSLESFRVEAFF. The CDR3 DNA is TGTGCCAGCAGCTTAGAATCCTTTCGTGTTGAAGCTTTCTTT.